Each of the 14 T cell receptor beta chains below was sequenced from the same sample in a study of T cell responses to AZD1222 COVID-19 vaccine. Here immunoSEQ multiplex PCR was the method, and the copy in TCRdb shows in-frame clones only, minus some. The sample consists of 150,000 to 200,000 clones, about 89% of them appearing once. Sequenced here: peripheral blood, sampled on day 0 of AZD1222 vaccination. Receptors were obtained from an adult in good health.

The chain recombines TRBV18 with TRBJ1-1; 8 bases map to TRBD1. V shed 3 bases, J shed 7 bases, and the junction held 10 bases outside the gene matches. The CDR3 is 15 residues long. Germline V lookup: CDR1 KGHSH, CDR2 LQKENI. The CDR3 loop reads CASSPGTGVNLEAFF. Here the CDR3 DNA reads TGTGCCAGCTCACCCGGGACAGGAGTAAACCTTGAAGCTTTCTTT.

V is TRBV28 and J is TRBJ2-5, with D tentatively TRBD2 (5 bases). The CDR3 is made up of 13 amino acids. V was clipped by 6 bases and J by 5 bases, with 13 bases between them. Germline V gene lookup returns CDR1 MDHEN and CDR2 SYDVKM. In DNA, the CDR3 is TGTGCCAGCAGCCTACTAGTTTCGGAGACCCAGTACTTC. Its protein product is CASSLLVSETQYF.

This rearrangement joins TRBV7-2 to TRBJ1-3, with D tentatively TRBD1 (5 bases). In germline, CDR1 is SGHTA, CDR2 FQGNSA. V was trimmed by 6 bases and J by 0 bases, leaving 9 bases between them. The CDR3 is 14 residues long. CDR3 protein: CASSRQPSGNTIYF. As DNA, the CDR3 is TGTGCCAGCAGTAGACAGCCCTCTGGAAACACCATATATTTT.

This chain links TRBV7-8 with TRBJ1-4; 8 positions match TRBD1. V shed 0 bases and J 8 bases; nucleotides not matched to a gene: 5. The CDR3 spans 15 residues. The germline V gene has CDR1 SGHVS and CDR2 FQNEAQ. Written as DNA, the CDR3 is TGTGCCAGCAGCTTAGCAACAGGGGGTAGGGAAAAACTGTTTTTT. Translating gives CASSLATGGREKLFF.

V gene TRBV5-1 combines with J gene TRBJ2-2; TRBD1 agrees at 7 bases. CDR1 is SGHRS and CDR2 is YFSETQ in the germline V gene. This CDR3 is 15 amino acids long. The V segment lost 4 bases and the J segment 5 bases; nucleotides outside the gene matches: 8. The DNA for the CDR3 is TGCGCCAGCAGCGCAAGACAGGGCCCGACCGGGGAGCTGTTTTTT. Encoded protein: CASSARQGPTGELFF.

This clone was counted only a few times. This chain joins TRBV24-1 and TRBJ1-2, with TRBD1 as a possible D gene (6 bases). The CDR3 runs 14 residues. In germline, CDR1 is KGHDR, CDR2 SFDVKD. The V and J ends lost 12 bases and 0 bases respectively, with 16 bases between them. The CDR3 sequence: CAYGGGSTNYGYTF. The CDR3 region has the DNA TGTGCCTATGGAGGGGGATCTACTAACTATGGCTACACCTTC.

The chain employs TRBV11-2 and TRBJ2-2, with D perhaps TRBD1 or TRBD2 (6 bases each). The V gene lost 3 bases and the J gene lost 0 bases, with 14 bases spanning the gap. Germline CDR1 SGHAT, CDR2 FQNNGV. CDR3 size: 17 residues. The CDR3 DNA sequence: TGTGCCAGCAGCTTGAAAGGGGGGTTCGCGAACACCGGGGAGCTGTTTTTT. Its protein product is CASSLKGGFANTGELFF.

The chain has TRBV5-1 and TRBJ2-6; 8 nucleotides match TRBD1. J lost 4 bases, V lost 1 base, and 16 bases had no gene match. Germline CDR1 SGHRS, CDR2 YFSETQ. The CDR3 consists of 20 residues. This CDR3 reads CASSLSPGRGLFSGANVLTF. For the CDR3, the DNA is TGCGCCAGCAGCTTGAGTCCTGGCAGGGGGCTCTTCTCCGGGGCCAACGTCCTGACTTTC.

This sequence joins TRBV19 and TRBJ2-7; possible D gene TRBD2, 7 bases. The V end was cut by 6 bases, the J end by 6 bases, with 18 bases between. Germline V gives CDR1 LNHDA, CDR2 SQIVND (reference sequence). This CDR3 has 14 residues. The CDR3 here is CASSLLARGGEQYF. The DNA of the CDR3 is TGTGCCAGTAGCCTATTAGCGAGGGGGGGCGAGCAGTACTTC.

The chain couples TRBV5-1 to TRBJ2-7, with 10 positions matching TRBD1. The CDR3 is made up of 15 amino acids. V shed 4 bases and J 3 bases; nucleotides not matched to a gene: 7. Germline V gives CDR1 SGHRS, CDR2 YFSETQ. In DNA form, the CDR3 reads TGCGCCAGCAGCGCCGGGACAGGGGCAGACTACGAGCAGTACTTC. Encoded protein: CASSAGTGADYEQYF.

The chain combines TRBV6-5 with TRBJ1-6; tentatively, D is TRBD1 (5 bases). Trimming left V 2 bases short and J 4 bases short, with 9 bases between. The germline gives CDR1 MNHEY, CDR2 SVGAGI. This CDR3 region has 15 residues. The CDR3 is CASSYQDKYNSPLHF. DNA for the CDR3: TGTGCCAGCAGTTACCAGGACAAATATAATTCACCCCTCCACTTT.

The chain carries TRBV6-1 and TRBJ1-5, with 7 bases lining up with TRBD1. CDR3 length: 18 amino acids. V lost 3 bases to trimming and J lost 0 bases; unmatched junction nucleotides: 11. Per germline, CDR1 MNHNS and CDR2 SASEGT. The DNA for the CDR3 is TGTGCCAGCAGTGAGGGAGCAGGGGGACAATTTAGCAATCAGCCCCAGCATTTT. It translates to CASSEGAGGQFSNQPQHF.

Only one count was recorded for this clone. The V gene is TRBV24-1, the J gene TRBJ1-2; D might be TRBD1 (6 bases). V was clipped by 5 bases and J by 8 bases, with 11 bases between them. Germline V gives CDR1 KGHDR, CDR2 SFDVKD. The CDR3 is made up of 12 amino acids. The CDR3 DNA follows: TGTGCCACCAGTGGACAGGCCGGGGGCTACACCTTC. Encoded protein: CATSGQAGGYTF.

V usage is TRBV6-5 and J usage is TRBJ2-5, with D possibly TRBD1 on 6 matching bases. The CDR3 length is 14 residues. Trimming pared 5 bases from V and 5 bases from J, leaving 15 bases between. Germline CDR1 MNHEY, CDR2 SVGAGI. The CDR3 here is CASSQTGRGETQYF. Here the CDR3 DNA reads TGTGCCAGCAGTCAAACAGGGCGTGGGGAGACCCAGTACTTC.